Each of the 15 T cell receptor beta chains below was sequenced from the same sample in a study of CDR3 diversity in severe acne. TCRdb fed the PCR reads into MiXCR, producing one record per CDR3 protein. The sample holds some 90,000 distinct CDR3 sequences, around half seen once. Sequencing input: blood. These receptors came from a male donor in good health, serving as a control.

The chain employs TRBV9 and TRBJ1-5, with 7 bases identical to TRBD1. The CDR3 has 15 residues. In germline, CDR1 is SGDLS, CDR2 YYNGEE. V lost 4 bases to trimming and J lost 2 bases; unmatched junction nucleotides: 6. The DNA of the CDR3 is TGTGCCAGCAGCCATCCCGGACAGGGCAATCAGCCCCAGCATTTT. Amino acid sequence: CASSHPGQGNQPQHF.

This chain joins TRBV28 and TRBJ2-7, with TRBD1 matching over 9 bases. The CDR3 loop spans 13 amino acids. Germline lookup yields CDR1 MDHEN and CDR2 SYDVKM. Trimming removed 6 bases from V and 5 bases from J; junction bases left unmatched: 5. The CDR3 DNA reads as TGTGCCAGCAGGGACAGGGGAAACCACGAGCAGTACTTC. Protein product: CASRDRGNHEQYF.

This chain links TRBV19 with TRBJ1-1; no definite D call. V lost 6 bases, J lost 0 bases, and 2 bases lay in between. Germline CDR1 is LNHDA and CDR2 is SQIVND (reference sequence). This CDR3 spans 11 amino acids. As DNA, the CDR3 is TGTGCCAGTAGGCTGAACACTGAAGCTTTCTTT. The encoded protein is CASRLNTEAFF.

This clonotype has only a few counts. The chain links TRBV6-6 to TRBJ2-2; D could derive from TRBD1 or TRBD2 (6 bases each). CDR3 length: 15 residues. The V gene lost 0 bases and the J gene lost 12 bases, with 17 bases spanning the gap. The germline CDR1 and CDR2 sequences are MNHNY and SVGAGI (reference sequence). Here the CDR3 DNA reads TGTGCCAGCAGTTACTCTCGGGACAAAGGAGGGAAGCTGTTTTTT. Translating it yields CASSYSRDKGGKLFF.

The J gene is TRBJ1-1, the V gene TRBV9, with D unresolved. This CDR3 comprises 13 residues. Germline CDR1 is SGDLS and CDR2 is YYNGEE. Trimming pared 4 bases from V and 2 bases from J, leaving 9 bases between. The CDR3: CASSQEVNTEAFF. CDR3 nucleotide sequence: TGTGCCAGCAGCCAAGAGGTTAACACTGAAGCTTTCTTT.

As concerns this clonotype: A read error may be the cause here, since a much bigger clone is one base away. CDR3 in DNA: TGTGCCAGCAGACAGGGAAGCTCTGGAAACACCATACATTTT. The encoded protein is CASRQGSSGNTIHF. V usage is TRBV12-3 or TRBV12-4 and J usage is TRBJ1-3, with D possibly matching TRBD1 (6 bases). The CDR3 consists of 14 residues.

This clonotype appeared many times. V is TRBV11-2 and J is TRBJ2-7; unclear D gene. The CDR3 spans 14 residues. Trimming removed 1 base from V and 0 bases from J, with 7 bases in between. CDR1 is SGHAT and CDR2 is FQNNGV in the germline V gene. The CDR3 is CASSLGHSSYEQYF. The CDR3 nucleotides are TGTGCCAGCAGCTTAGGGCACAGCTCCTACGAGCAGTACTTC.

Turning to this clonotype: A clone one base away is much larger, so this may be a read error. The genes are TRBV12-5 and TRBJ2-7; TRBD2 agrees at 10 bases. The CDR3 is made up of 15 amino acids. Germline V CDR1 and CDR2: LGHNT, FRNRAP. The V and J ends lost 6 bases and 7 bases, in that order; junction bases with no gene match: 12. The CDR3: CASGELAGAPNEQYF. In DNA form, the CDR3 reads TGTGCTAGTGGCGAGCTAGCGGGAGCCCCCAATGAGCAGTACTTC.

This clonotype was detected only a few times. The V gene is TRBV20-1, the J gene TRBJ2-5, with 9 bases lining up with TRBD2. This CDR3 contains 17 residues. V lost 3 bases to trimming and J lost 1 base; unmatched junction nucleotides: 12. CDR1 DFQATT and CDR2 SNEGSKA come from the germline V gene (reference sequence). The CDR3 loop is CSARSAGAGGPQETQYF. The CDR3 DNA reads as TGCAGTGCTAGGTCTGCGGGAGCGGGAGGTCCCCAAGAGACCCAGTACTTC.

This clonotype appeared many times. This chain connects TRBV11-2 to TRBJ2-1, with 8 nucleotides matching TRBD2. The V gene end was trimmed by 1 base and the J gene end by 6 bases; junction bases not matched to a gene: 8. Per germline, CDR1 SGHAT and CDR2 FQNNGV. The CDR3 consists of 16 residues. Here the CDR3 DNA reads TGTGCCAGCAGCTTAGGGACTAGCCAATATCGCAATGAGCAGTTCTTC. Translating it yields CASSLGTSQYRNEQFF.

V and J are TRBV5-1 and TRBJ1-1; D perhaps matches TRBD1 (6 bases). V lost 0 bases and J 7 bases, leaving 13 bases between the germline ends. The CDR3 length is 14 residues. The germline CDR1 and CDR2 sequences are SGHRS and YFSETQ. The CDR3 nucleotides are TGCGCCAGCAGCTTGGCCCAGGGGCTCAATGAAGCTTTCTTT. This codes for CASSLAQGLNEAFF.

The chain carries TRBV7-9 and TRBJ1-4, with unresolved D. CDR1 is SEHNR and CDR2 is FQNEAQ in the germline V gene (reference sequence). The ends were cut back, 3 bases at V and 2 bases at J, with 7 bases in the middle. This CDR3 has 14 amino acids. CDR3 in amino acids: CASSFGRTNEKLFF. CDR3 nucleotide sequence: TGTGCCAGCAGCTTCGGCCGGACTAATGAAAAACTGTTTTTT. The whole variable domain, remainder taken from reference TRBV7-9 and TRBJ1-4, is DTGVSQNPRHKITKRGQNVTFRCDPISEHNRLYWYRQTLGQGPEFLTYFQNEAQLEKSRLLSDRFSAERPKGSFSTLEIQRTEQGDSAMYLCASSFGRTNEKLFFGSGTQLSVL.

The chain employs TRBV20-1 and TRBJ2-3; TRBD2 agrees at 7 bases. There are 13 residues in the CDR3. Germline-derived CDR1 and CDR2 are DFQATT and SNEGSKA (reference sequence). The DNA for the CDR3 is TGCGGGGTTGTAGCGGGTATCACAGATACGCAGTATTTT. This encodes CGVVAGITDTQYF.

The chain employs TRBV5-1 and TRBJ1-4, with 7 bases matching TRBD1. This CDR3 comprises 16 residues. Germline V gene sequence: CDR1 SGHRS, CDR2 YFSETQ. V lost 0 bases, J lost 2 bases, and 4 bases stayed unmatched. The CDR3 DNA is TGCGCCAGCAGCTTGGACCCGGGACAGACTAATGAAAAACTGTTTTTT. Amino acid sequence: CASSLDPGQTNEKLFF.

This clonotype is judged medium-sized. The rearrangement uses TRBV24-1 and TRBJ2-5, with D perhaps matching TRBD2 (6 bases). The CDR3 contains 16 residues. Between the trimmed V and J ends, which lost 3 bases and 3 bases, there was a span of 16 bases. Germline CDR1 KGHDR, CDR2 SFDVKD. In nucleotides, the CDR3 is TGTGCCACCAGTGATCCTTCGACTAGAAATGAAGAGACCCAGTACTTC. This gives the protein CATSDPSTRNEETQYF.